These 4 T cell receptor beta chains came from one sample sequenced in a study of regulatory T cells in long-lasting Graves disease (dated by TCRdb to 2020 to 2023). The library was made by multiplex PCR. The sequencer listed for this sample is Illumina HiSeq 4000. iRepertoire HTBI primers and Arm-PCR amplification of CDR3 regions were used to construct TCR beta libraries. In-frame beta chains were kept once TCRdb had trimmed the public reads at Q25 with fastp and called clones with MiXCR. Duplicate CDR3 protein sequences are folded into a single record with the most common DNA and genes. This sample gives more than 400,000 distinct CDR3 sequences in total; 16% of them show up just once. The ten biggest clones cover 9% to 15% of the sample. What the time point label conveys for this sample: newly diagnosed GD, antithyroid drugs for less than 3 months. For both TCR sequencing and RNA sequencing, RNA was extracted from PBMCs using TRIzol.

These data also featured in a second study, about T cells in Graves' hyperthyroidism and ophthalmopathy.

The source was peripheral blood mononuclear cells (PBMCs), collected at new diagnosis, from a patient treated with antithyroid drugs. The origin of the receptors is a man aged 40-49 years with Graves disease. Donor details come from another sample of the same person, matched by shared clones.

The table lists this clonotype with a count of one. The chain uses TRBV10-3 and TRBJ2-1; D ambiguous. V lost 4 bases and J lost 6, with 10 bases in between. CDR3 length: 13 amino acids. The germline CDR1 and CDR2 sequences are ENHRY and SYGVKD. The CDR3 nucleotides are TGTGCCATCAGTGGTGGCCTCTCCAATGAGCAGTTCTTC. Translating gives CAISGGLSNEQFF.

On this clonotype itself: One base away lies a much larger clone, so this may be a sequencing read error. This chain connects TRBV12-3 or TRBV12-4 to TRBJ2-7, with D tentatively TRBD1 (6 bases). The CDR3 is 13 residues long. Trimming left V 6 bases short and J 4 bases short, with 13 bases between. CDR3 sequence (DNA): TGTGCCAGCAGGCTACAGGGTACTTACGAGCAGTACTTC. Protein product: CASRLQGTYEQYF.

This clonotype was observed at least ten times. The chain links TRBV18 to TRBJ2-5; no definite D call. CDR1 is KGHSH, CDR2 LQKENI, per germline. CDR3 length: 14 residues. The V gene lost 3 bases and the J gene lost 1 base, with 9 bases spanning the gap. Here the CDR3 DNA reads TGTGCCAGCTCACCGGGCCGGCGCCAAGAGACCCAGTACTTC. Translating gives CASSPGRRQETQYF.

The chain has TRBV30 and TRBJ2-5; 11 nucleotides agree with TRBD2. Unmatched junction bases numbered 1, after V lost 0 bases and J lost 4 bases. This CDR3 is 14 amino acids long. Germline values: CDR1 GTSNPN, CDR2 SVGIG (reference sequence). The CDR3 here is CAWSVLAGAETQYF. As DNA, the CDR3 is TGTGCCTGGAGTGTACTAGCGGGAGCAGAGACCCAGTACTTC.